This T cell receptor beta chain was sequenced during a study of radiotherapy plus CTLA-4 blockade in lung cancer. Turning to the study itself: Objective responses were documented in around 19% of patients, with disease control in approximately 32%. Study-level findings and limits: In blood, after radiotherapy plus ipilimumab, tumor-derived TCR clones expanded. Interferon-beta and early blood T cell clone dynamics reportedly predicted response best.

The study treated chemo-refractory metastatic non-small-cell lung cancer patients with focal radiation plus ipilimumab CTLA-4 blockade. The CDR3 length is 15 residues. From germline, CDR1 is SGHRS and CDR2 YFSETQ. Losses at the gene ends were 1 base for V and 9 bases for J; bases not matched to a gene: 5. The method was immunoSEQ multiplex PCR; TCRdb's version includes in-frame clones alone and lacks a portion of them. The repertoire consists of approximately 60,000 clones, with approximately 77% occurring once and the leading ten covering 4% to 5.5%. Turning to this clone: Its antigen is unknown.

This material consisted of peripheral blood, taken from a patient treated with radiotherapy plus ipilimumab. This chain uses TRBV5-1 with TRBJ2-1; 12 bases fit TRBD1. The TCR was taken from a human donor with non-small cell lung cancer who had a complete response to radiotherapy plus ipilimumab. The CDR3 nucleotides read TGCGCCAGCAGCTTGACGGGACAGGGGGCCGGTGAGCAGTTCTTC. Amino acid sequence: CASSLTGQGAGEQFF.